The 28 T cell receptor beta chains presented below share a single source sample, sequenced in a study of molecular identifiers for immune sequencing clone quantification. TCRdb processed the PCR reads anew with MiXCR; each CDR3 protein has one entry. The table includes under 650,000 distinct CDR3 sequences, just under 20% detected once. Material: naive CD8+ T cells from blood, with Jurkat cell RNA spiked in. Subset reported: FACS-sorted CD8+CD4-CCR7+CD45RA+ naive T cells. All receptors derive from a human donor in good health. Some libraries in this study had Jurkat cell RNA spiked in.

Turning to this clonotype: A clone one base away is much larger, so this may be a read error. The chain is built from TRBV20-1 and TRBJ1-1; D uncertain. V was clipped by 6 bases and J by 6 bases, with 8 bases between them. Germline V gene lookup returns CDR1 DFQATT and CDR2 SNEGSKA (reference sequence). The CDR3 runs to 10 residues. CDR3: CSAPTAEAFF. The DNA for the CDR3 is TGCAGTGCGCCTACAGCTGAAGCTTTCTTT.

This clonotype has only a few counts. This chain joins TRBV12-3 or TRBV12-4 and TRBJ2-1, with TRBD2 as a possible D gene (6 bases). Trimming pared 4 bases from V and 5 bases from J, leaving 21 bases between. The CDR3 has 17 amino acids. Here the CDR3 DNA reads TGTGCCAGCAGTTCTCCGGGACTTGTAGGTGATAACAATGAGCAGTTCTTC. The encoded protein is CASSSPGLVGDNNEQFF.

This clonotype was found a few times. The rearrangement links TRBV12-3 or TRBV12-4 to TRBJ2-7, with TRBD2 identical over 8 bases. The CDR3 is 16 residues long. The V gene end was trimmed by 7 bases and the J gene end by 4 bases; junction bases not matched to a gene: 15. The CDR3 DNA sequence: TGTGCCAGCATGGCCATAGAGCGGGAGCGAAGGTACGAGCAGTACTTC. As protein: CASMAIERERRYEQYF.

This clonotype was detected a few times. Just one base apart from a much larger clone, this may be a read error. The genes are TRBV6-5 and TRBJ2-7; 10 bases map to TRBD1. The CDR3 totals 15 residues. V dropped 4 bases and J dropped 5; count of bases not matched to a gene: 8. CDR1 and CDR2 (germline): MNHEY, SVGAGI. For the CDR3, the DNA is TGTGCCAGCAGTTCGCCGGGACAGGGGCTTCACGAGCAGTACTTC. Translating gives CASSSPGQGLHEQYF.

This clonotype was seen at least ten times. The J gene is TRBJ1-1, the V gene TRBV29-1; tentative D call: TRBD1 (5 bases). Looked up from germline, CDR1 is SQVTM and CDR2 is ANQGSEA. The CDR3 is 15 amino acids. V was cut by 5 bases and J by 2 bases, with 18 bases left in between. The CDR3 DNA follows: TGCAGCGTTTGGGGGGGGGGAATACTCAACACTGAAGCTTTCTTT. This codes for CSVWGGGILNTEAFF.

This clonotype was seen many times. The chain has TRBV12-3 or TRBV12-4 and TRBJ1-1; D gene uncertain. The CDR3 contains 14 residues. Trimming removed 9 bases at V and 2 bases at J, with 16 bases between. The CDR3 here is CASLGGQSNTEAFF. Written as DNA, the CDR3 is TGTGCCAGTCTCGGAGGGCAGAGCAACACTGAAGCTTTCTTT.

There are many counts of this clonotype. The chain joins TRBV6-2 or TRBV6-3 to TRBJ2-7; a possible D gene is TRBD2 (5 bases). Trimming removed 5 bases at V and 4 bases at J, with 12 bases between. CDR1 and CDR2 (germline): MNHEY, SVGEGT. The CDR3 has 13 amino acids. The CDR3 sequence is CASSGLGGYEQYF. The CDR3, as DNA: TGTGCCAGCAGTGGACTCGGCGGGTACGAGCAGTACTTC.

This clonotype has at least ten counts. This chain joins TRBV7-2 and TRBJ2-3; no clear D gene. The germline V gene encodes CDR1 SGHTA and CDR2 FQGNSA. The CDR3 runs 11 residues. V was clipped by 8 bases and J by 3 bases, with 6 bases between them. CDR3 DNA sequence: TGTGCCAGCCTCGGGACAGATACGCAGTATTTT. As protein: CASLGTDTQYF.

This clonotype was found a few times. This may come from a read error, since a much larger clone is one base off. The chain uses TRBV19 and TRBJ2-7; D may match TRBD1 or TRBD2 (5 bases each). The CDR3 is made up of 14 amino acids. Germline CDR1 and CDR2: LNHDA and SQIVND (reference sequence). The CDR3 sequence is CASSLPGRTYKQYF. In DNA, the CDR3 is TGTGCCAGTAGTCTTCCGGGACGGACCTACAAGCAGTACTTC.

On this clonotype: Since a much larger clone is just one base distant, this may be a read error. The CDR3 sequence is CASGPLSHTQYF. The CDR3 coding sequence is TGTGCCAGCGGTCCCCTTTCGCATACGCAGTATTTT. This chain joins TRBV28 and TRBJ2-3; no clear D gene. Trimming removed 8 bases from V and 7 bases from J, with 13 bases in between. Germline CDR1 is MDHEN and CDR2 is SYDVKM. The length of the CDR3 is 12 residues.

Worth noting for this clonotype: One junction end disagrees with the germline gene, perhaps due to a read error. The chain combines TRBV11-2 with TRBJ2-1; weak D call: TRBD2 (6 bases). The CDR3 runs to 18 residues. Germline assignment: CDR1 SGHAT and CDR2 FQNNGV. The CDR3 protein is CASSLVWGGISSYNEQFF. For the CDR3, the DNA is TGTGCCAGCAGCTTAGTTTGGGGCGGGATCAGCTCCTATAATGAGCAGTTCTTC.

On this clonotype itself: One junction end does not reproduce the germline sequence, and a read error may be involved. The chain employs TRBV18 and TRBJ1-5; no definite D call. CDR3 length: 12 amino acids. Germline loops: CDR1 KGHSH, CDR2 LQKENI. CDR3 nucleotide sequence: TGTGCCAGCGCAGAGCTCAATCAGCCCCGGCATTTT. It specifies CASAELNQPRHF.

CDR3 in DNA: TGTGCCAGTAGGGTCGGACACCTTGGCAATCAGCCCCAGCATTTT. Residues: CASRVGHLGNQPQHF. The chain links TRBV19 to TRBJ1-5, with D maybe TRBD1 (5 bases). Trimming stripped 6 bases from V and 2 bases from J, with 14 bases between. The CDR3 is 15 amino acids. Germline CDR1 is LNHDA and CDR2 is SQIVND (reference sequence).

V usage is TRBV28 and J usage is TRBJ1-5; D is perhaps TRBD1 (5 bases). The CDR3 spans 14 residues. The germline V gene encodes CDR1 MDHEN and CDR2 SYDVKM. Between the trimmed V and J ends, which lost 4 bases and 3 bases, there was a span of 10 bases. CDR3 residues: CASSSRQNNQPQHF. CDR3 in DNA: TGTGCCAGCAGTTCCCGACAGAACAATCAGCCCCAGCATTTT.

This clonotype was counted many times. The chain combines TRBV7-9 with TRBJ1-1; D uncertain. Trimming shortened V by 1 base and J by 6 bases, and 9 bases separated the two germline ends. CDR1 is SEHNR and CDR2 is FQNEAQ in the germline V gene (reference sequence). The CDR3 runs 13 residues. For the CDR3, the DNA is TGTGCCAGCAGCTTAGATGGGATCCCTGAAGCTTTCTTT. It specifies CASSLDGIPEAFF.

Many counts were recorded for this clonotype. V usage is TRBV11-2 and J usage is TRBJ2-7; 8 positions agree with TRBD2. Germline V CDR1 and CDR2: SGHAT, FQNNGV. CDR3 size: 16 residues. Trimming took 4 bases from V and 5 from J; bases not matched to a gene: 13. The CDR3 loop reads CASSYQSGGVWNEQYF. In DNA, the CDR3 is TGTGCCAGCAGCTACCAAAGCGGGGGAGTCTGGAACGAGCAGTACTTC.

V is TRBV19 and J is TRBJ2-5; the D is unclear. Germline V gives CDR1 LNHDA, CDR2 SQIVND (reference sequence). The CDR3 length is 13 residues. Trimming removed 4 bases from V and 5 bases from J, with 11 bases in between. CDR3 in amino acids: CASSKLLRETQYF. Here the CDR3 DNA reads TGTGCCAGTAGTAAGTTGCTAAGGGAGACCCAGTACTTC.

The V call is TRBV4-3, the J call TRBJ2-1, with D unclear. Trimming removed 8 bases at V and 3 bases at J, with 17 bases between. Germline V gene lookup returns CDR1 LGHNA and CDR2 YSLEER. CDR3 size: 15 residues. CDR3 loop: CASALRRLDYNEQFF. The CDR3 DNA sequence: TGCGCCAGCGCCTTGCGTCGATTAGACTACAATGAGCAGTTCTTC.

As concerns this clonotype: Just one base apart from a much larger clone, this may be a read error. The CDR3 does not close with the conserved phenylalanine or tryptophan, likely indicating a read error. V usage is TRBV30 and J usage is TRBJ1-1; D unclear. The CDR3 has 12 amino acids. With 4 bases removed from V and 1 base from J, the gap between germline ends came to 7 bases. CDR1 is GTSNPN, CDR2 SVGIG, per germline (reference sequence). CDR3 coding DNA: TGTGCCTGGAATACAGAGAACACTGAAGCTTTCCTT. Translated, it gives CAWNTENTEAFL.

In its sample, this clonotype was seen many times. The chain couples TRBV14 to TRBJ1-1, with a tentative D call TRBD1 (5 bases). This CDR3 region has 12 residues. V was pared by 0 bases and J by 7 bases, with 6 bases between. From germline, CDR1 is SGHDN and CDR2 FVKESK. The CDR3, as DNA: TGTGCCAGCAGCCAAGAAGACAGTGAAGCTTTCTTT. Protein: CASSQEDSEAFF. Supplemented by reference TRBV14 and TRBJ1-1, the full variable domain reads EAGVTQFPSHSVIEKGQTVTLRCDPISGHDNLYWYRRVMGKEIKFLLHFVKESKQDESGMPNNRFLAERTGGTYSTLKVQPAELEDSGVYFCASSQEDSEAFFGQGTRLTVV.

This clonotype appeared many times. CDR3 DNA: TGTGCCAGCAGCCAAGCGGCTCTCGTCACAGATACGCAGTATTTT. Its translation is CASSQAALVTDTQYF. V usage is TRBV3-1 and J usage is TRBJ2-3, with D unclear. Germline values: CDR1 LGHDT, CDR2 YNNKEL (reference sequence). V lost 1 base and J lost 2, with 10 bases in between. The CDR3 totals 15 residues.

The V call is TRBV6-5, the J call TRBJ2-3; 12 bases line up with TRBD2. There are 16 residues in the CDR3. Germline trimming cut 4 bases from V and 0 bases from J; bases unmatched to any gene: 2. The germline gives CDR1 MNHEY, CDR2 SVGAGI. The CDR3 region is CASSLTSGGSTDTQYF. CDR3 sequence (DNA): TGTGCCAGCAGTTTGACTAGCGGGGGAAGCACAGATACGCAGTATTTT.

There are many counts of this clonotype. This chain connects TRBV6-2 or TRBV6-3 to TRBJ1-5, with 7 bases identical to TRBD1. The CDR3 is 15 residues long. After removal of 6 bases from V and 4 bases from J, the junction contained 9 bases not matched to a gene. Germline lookup yields CDR1 MNHEY and CDR2 SVGEGT. The CDR3 region is CASSGLTGYNQPQHF. CDR3 DNA: TGTGCCAGCAGCGGCCTGACAGGGTATAATCAGCCCCAGCATTTT.

This chain uses TRBV30 with TRBJ2-7, with 8 bases fitting TRBD1. The CDR3 sequence is 13 residues long. The V gene's germline CDR1 is GTSNPN and CDR2 SVGIG (reference sequence). DNA for the CDR3: TGTTCCTTCGACAGGGGAAGGGCCTACGAGCAGTACTTC. It encodes CSFDRGRAYEQYF.

This clonotype appeared a few times. The V and J genes are TRBV7-8 and TRBJ1-6; D perhaps matches TRBD1 (5 bases). The V gene lost 4 bases and the J gene lost 0 bases, with 10 bases spanning the gap. Per the germline V gene, CDR1 is SGHVS and CDR2 is FQNEAQ. This CDR3 has 16 residues. The CDR3 spells CASSYGGGSYNSPLHF. Written as DNA, the CDR3 is TGTGCCAGCAGCTACGGTGGGGGCTCCTATAATTCACCCCTCCACTTT.

This clonotype was counted at least ten times. The gene calls are TRBV5-5 and TRBJ1-6, with a possible D match to TRBD1 (6 bases). The V gene lost 2 bases and the J gene lost 6 bases, with 9 bases spanning the gap. This CDR3 region has 14 residues. Germline CDR1 and CDR2: SGHKS and YYEKEE (reference sequence). This CDR3 reads CASSFQGTNSPLHF. The CDR3 DNA sequence: TGTGCCAGCAGCTTCCAGGGGACTAATTCACCCCTCCACTTT.

This clonotype has only a few counts. The rearrangement uses TRBV9 and TRBJ2-5, with D maybe TRBD2 (7 bases). CDR3 length equals 16 residues. Trimming took off 1 base at V and 2 bases at J, with 15 bases between the two ends. Germline values: CDR1 SGDLS, CDR2 YYNGEE. CDR3 amino acids: CASSVIGGPFQETQYF. The CDR3 DNA reads as TGTGCCAGCAGCGTAATCGGGGGGCCTTTTCAAGAGACCCAGTACTTC.

There are many counts of this clonotype. The chain combines TRBV6-1 with TRBJ1-1, with 8 bases that match TRBD1. Germline values: CDR1 MNHNS, CDR2 SASEGT. CDR3 size: 14 residues. V lost 4 bases and J lost 3; bases outside the gene matches: 4. The CDR3 bases are TGTGCCAGCAGTGGGACAGGGCTATACACTGAAGCTTTCTTT. This encodes CASSGTGLYTEAFF.